The 10 T cell receptor beta chains presented below share a single source sample, sequenced in a study of shared T cell receptors in the human thymus. This table comes from immunoSEQ multiplex PCR, and its TCRdb copy is limited to in-frame clones, with some not included. Of over 60,000 clones in the sample, about 96% were seen once. Specimen: thymocytes. The receptors shown here come from a human donor.

The chain carries TRBV14 and TRBJ2-1; D possibly uses TRBD1 or TRBD2 (5 bases each). The CDR3 is 14 amino acids. With 4 bases removed from V and 5 bases from J, the gap between germline ends came to 12 bases. Germline assignment: CDR1 SGHDN and CDR2 FVKESK. The DNA for the CDR3 is TGTGCCAGCAGCCCTTACAGGAGGAACAATGAGCAGTTCTTC. Protein product: CASSPYRRNNEQFF.

The chain uses TRBV28 and TRBJ1-5; D unclear. Trimming took off 2 bases at V and 2 bases at J, with 4 bases between the two ends. The CDR3 extends over 13 amino acids. From germline, CDR1 is MDHEN and CDR2 SYDVKM. CDR3 nucleotide sequence: TGTGCCAGCAGTTTACCAGGCAATCAGCCCCAGCATTTT. Amino acid sequence: CASSLPGNQPQHF.

J is TRBJ2-2 and V is TRBV4-3, with TRBD2 identical over 7 bases. This CDR3 spans 17 amino acids. CDR1 LGHNA and CDR2 YSLEER come from the germline V gene. Trimming removed 0 bases from V and 4 bases from J; junction bases left unmatched: 8. The CDR3 bases are TGCGCCAGCAGCCAAGATGGGAGGGGAGAGGCCACCGGGGAGCTGTTTTTT. It is translated as CASSQDGRGEATGELFF.

The chain couples TRBV5-4 to TRBJ2-3; tentative D call: TRBD2 (5 bases). The V end lost 2 bases, the J end lost 2 bases, and 15 bases lay between the germline ends. In germline, CDR1 is SGHNT, CDR2 YYREEE (reference sequence). The CDR3 runs to 16 residues. CDR3 in DNA: TGTGCCAGCAGCTTTCCAGGACTTATACTCACAGATACGCAGTATTTT. It codes for CASSFPGLILTDTQYF.

This rearrangement joins TRBV18 to TRBJ2-6; D is unclear. Per germline, CDR1 KGHSH and CDR2 LQKENI. Between the trimmed V and J ends, which lost 0 bases and 0 bases, there was a span of 15 bases. The CDR3 runs 19 residues. The CDR3 sequence is CASSPPHPMDISGANVLTF. The CDR3 DNA sequence: TGTGCCAGCTCACCACCACACCCCATGGATATCTCTGGGGCCAACGTCCTGACTTTC.

This clone showed up just a few times. The V and J genes are TRBV14 and TRBJ1-2; D is possibly TRBD1 (6 bases). This CDR3 spans 16 amino acids. CDR1 is SGHDN, CDR2 FVKESK, per germline. V lost 3 bases to trimming and J lost 0 bases, with 14 bases between them. The CDR3 spells CASSHTPQGSNYGYTF. The CDR3 nucleotides are TGTGCCAGCAGCCACACCCCACAGGGATCTAACTATGGCTACACCTTC.

The chain uses TRBV19 and TRBJ1-1; TRBD1 matches at 9 bases. The CDR3 covers 18 residues. The ends lost 5 bases at V and 5 bases at J; junction bases unmatched: 18. The germline V gene encodes CDR1 LNHDA and CDR2 SQIVND (reference sequence). CDR3 in amino acids: CASSPGQGGPGVRTEAFF. As DNA, the CDR3 is TGTGCCAGTAGTCCGGGACAGGGTGGCCCAGGGGTGAGGACTGAAGCTTTCTTT.

V and J are TRBV28 and TRBJ2-7; TRBD2 aligns across 8 bases. Unmatched junction bases numbered 7, after V lost 1 base and J lost 2 bases. Germline V gene data show CDR1 as MDHEN and CDR2 as SYDVKM. CDR3 size: 16 residues. The CDR3 protein is CASSLSSYGGAYEQYF. The CDR3 nucleotides read TGTGCCAGCAGTTTATCCTCCTACGGGGGGGCCTACGAGCAGTACTTC.

The rearrangement uses TRBV2 and TRBJ2-1; D is uncertain. Trimming pared 7 bases from V and 11 bases from J, leaving 9 bases between. The CDR3 covers 10 residues. Germline values: CDR1 SNHLY, CDR2 FYNNEI. CDR3 nucleotides: TGTGCCAGCAAAGTTCCCCAGCAGTTCTTC. Translated, it gives CASKVPQQFF.

The chain uses TRBV18 and TRBJ1-1, with D unresolved. Trimming left V 3 bases short and J 0 bases short, with 5 bases between. This CDR3 region has 13 residues. The germline gives CDR1 KGHSH, CDR2 LQKENI. CDR3 sequence: CASSPDMNTEAFF. The CDR3 nucleotides are TGTGCCAGCTCACCGGATATGAACACTGAAGCTTTCTTT.